This T cell receptor beta chain was sequenced during a study of blood T cell repertoires in COVID-19. This CDR3 is 16 amino acids long. J gave up 6 bases and V 6 bases, and 7 bases lay outside the gene matches. Germline V gene lookup returns CDR1 KGHDR and CDR2 SFDVKD. Only in-frame clones appear in the TCRdb table, and some are missing; sequencing was by immunoSEQ multiplex PCR. The sample shows around 60,000 clones, roughly 84% of them seen only once. The Seattle patients joined while their infection was active and were tracked longitudinally afterward. Source material: peripheral blood. This TCR derives from a man aged 60 to 69 with COVID-19, enrolled during active disease. The chain uses TRBV24-1 and TRBJ2-1; 13 bases are a match to TRBD2. The DNA of the CDR3 is TGTGCCACCAGTAGGCACGGACTAGCGGGAGTCAATGAGCAGTTCTTC. Translation gives CATSRHGLAGVNEQFF.